The clone carrying this T cell receptor beta chain appeared a few times. Its target is unknown. Tagging with unique molecular identifiers was applied to individual cDNA molecules. MiXCR, applied by TCRdb to the 5' RACE reads, yields one record per CDR3 protein. The data hold tens of thousands of distinct CDR3 sequences, with under 11% observed a single time. These data originate in a study of early T cells in non-severe SARS-CoV-2 infection. Study in general: RNA in bulk from unsorted whole blood was sequenced, and chains were unpaired.

Whole-study findings and limits: Matches to VDJdb favored anti-spike CD8 responses and missed private and CD4 specificities.

Trimming cost V 1 base and J 5 bases, with 6 bases left between them. Germline V gene data show CDR1 as SEHNR and CDR2 as FQNEAQ (reference sequence). CDR3 size: 13 residues. Sequencing was carried out using whole blood. The V call is TRBV7-9, the J call TRBJ2-1; D uncertain. This clonotype was obtained from an adult who was a healthcare worker with PCR-confirmed SARS-CoV-2 infection or an uninfected control (not recorded which). The CDR3 sequence: CASSLVANNEQFF. As DNA, the CDR3 is TGTGCCAGCAGCTTAGTGGCTAACAATGAGCAGTTCTTC.